Detailed here is one T cell receptor (beta chain). The germline V and J ends were trimmed by 2 bases and 8 bases, with 13 bases remaining between them. There are 14 residues in the CDR3. The V gene's germline CDR1 is MNHNY and CDR2 SVGAGI (reference sequence). PCR employed 60 Vbeta and 13 Jbeta primers. Sequencing used immunoSEQ multiplex PCR; TCRdb keeps in-frame clones, though not all of them. The data show about 200,000 clones, approximately 90% seen once. This record comes from a study of cytomegalovirus exposure and HLA in healthy donors. Sequences were obtained from PBMCs. This rearrangement joins TRBV6-6 to TRBJ2-1, with D possibly being TRBD2 (5 bases). The clonotype comes from a boy aged 2 to 10 in good health and CMV-seronegative. In DNA, the CDR3 is TGTGCCAGCAGTTACGGGAGACTGATAGATGAGCAGTTCTTC. Protein product: CASSYGRLIDEQFF.